These 13 T cell receptor beta chains were sequenced from one sample in a study of blood T cells in healthy people across ages. Next came a second PCR, run for roughly 6 to 11 cycles, which used a sample-barcoded 5' primer along with a J-beta primer mix. TCRdb processed the 5' RACE reads anew with MiXCR; each CDR3 protein has one entry. The table has 800,000 to 1,300,000 distinct CDR3 sequences, about 23% seen once. These same records also appear under a second study, on T cells of mothers and their children.

The sequenced sample was blood. All receptors derive from a girl aged 2 to 9 in good health.

The rearrangement links TRBV24-1 to TRBJ2-1, with D hard to call. This CDR3 is 16 amino acids long. The V gene lost 9 bases and the J gene lost 9 bases, with 26 bases spanning the gap. Germline loops: CDR1 KGHDR, CDR2 SFDVKD. The CDR3 nucleotides are TGTGCCACCGGGTCTCACCCAGACTCACTGCTGGTTGAGCAGTTCTTC. This codes for CATGSHPDSLLVEQFF.

V usage is TRBV7-9 and J usage is TRBJ2-5; 10 bases align to TRBD2. The J call may be incorrect, as the DNA end agrees better with TRBJ2-1. CDR1 is SEHNR and CDR2 is FQNEAQ in the germline V gene (reference sequence). CDR3 length: 18 residues. CDR3 residues: CASSLLAGDLLNVNEQFF. The CDR3 DNA reads TGTGCCAGCAGCCTTCTAGCGGGAGATTTGTTGAATGTCAATGAGCAGTTCTTC.

In its sample, this clonotype was seen a few times. This chain links TRBV5-1 with TRBJ2-1, with TRBD1 matching 8 bases. The germline gives CDR1 SGHRS, CDR2 YFSETQ. V was pared by 0 bases and J by 8 bases, with 10 bases of the junction left unmatched. The CDR3 consists of 16 residues. The CDR3 is CASSLAKDRDTDEQFF. For the CDR3, the DNA is TGCGCCAGCAGCTTGGCAAAGGACAGGGATACGGATGAGCAGTTCTTC. Complete variable domain (other parts from reference TRBV5-1 and TRBJ2-1): KAGVTQTPRYLIKTRGQQVTLSCSPISGHRSVSWYQQTPGQGLQFLFEYFSETQRNKGNFPGRFSGRQFSNSRSEMNVSTLELGDSALYLCASSLAKDRDTDEQFFGPGTRLTVL.

V is TRBV18 and J is TRBJ2-1; 8 positions agree with TRBD2. CDR3 length: 16 residues. Germline CDR1 reads KGHSH; CDR2 reads LQKENI. Trimming took 8 bases from V and 8 from J; bases not matched to a gene: 17. The CDR3 loop reads CASHDPSGLEVDEQFF. The CDR3 DNA reads TGTGCCAGCCATGACCCATCGGGACTAGAGGTGGATGAGCAGTTCTTC.

On this clonotype: One end of the junction does not line up with germline, which may come from a read error. The V call is TRBV18, the J call TRBJ1-4, with D possibly matching TRBD1 (6 bases). Per the germline V gene, CDR1 is KGHSH and CDR2 is LQKENI. The CDR3 runs 16 residues. CDR3 in amino acids: CANSPIFAGEYEKLFF. The DNA for the CDR3 is TGTGCCAACTCACCAATATTCGCAGGGGAGTACGAAAAACTGTTTTTT.

This clonotype was observed a few times. The chain recombines TRBV28 with TRBJ1-1; D is undetermined. CDR1 MDHEN and CDR2 SYDVKM come from the germline V gene. The CDR3 contains 12 residues. Trimming removed 6 bases at V and 1 base at J, with 6 bases between. In DNA, the CDR3 is TGTGCCAGCAGAAGTGCGAACACTGAAGCTTTCTTT. It specifies CASRSANTEAFF. Supplemented by reference TRBV28 and TRBJ1-1, the full variable domain reads DVKVTQSSRYLVKRTGEKVFLECVQDMDHENMFWYRQDPGLGLRLIYFSYDVKMKEKGDIPEGYSVSREKKERFSLILESASTNQTSMYLCASRSANTEAFFGQGTRLTVV.

This clonotype has just a few counts. The rearrangement uses TRBV25-1 and TRBJ1-5; TRBD1 matches at 7 bases. This CDR3 is built from 16 residues. V shed 4 bases, J shed 6 bases, and the junction held 12 bases outside the gene matches. Germline V gene data show CDR1 as MGHDK and CDR2 as SYGVNS. The CDR3 DNA sequence: TGTGCCAGCAGTGGTGAGACAGGGCTGCGATCTCAGCCCCAGCATTTT. Its translation is CASSGETGLRSQPQHF.

V gene TRBV11-1 combines with J gene TRBJ2-5; tentatively, D is TRBD1 or TRBD2 (5 bases each). Germline CDR1 SGHAT, CDR2 FQDESV (reference sequence). With 5 bases removed from V and 3 bases from J, the gap between germline ends came to 28 bases. The length of the CDR3 is 19 residues. The CDR3 loop reads CASSPHGSGKKGPEETQYF. The DNA for the CDR3 is TGTGCCAGCAGCCCCCACGGGTCCGGGAAGAAGGGGCCTGAAGAGACCCAGTACTTC.

This clonotype was observed a few times. V gene TRBV19 combines with J gene TRBJ2-1; D unclear. The CDR3 has 13 residues. The germline V gene has CDR1 LNHDA and CDR2 SQIVND (reference sequence). The V and J ends lost 3 bases and 8 bases respectively, with 11 bases between them. The CDR3 here is CASSISDDHEQFF. The CDR3 DNA reads TGTGCCAGTAGTATCTCAGATGACCATGAGCAGTTCTTC.

This chain links TRBV7-9 with TRBJ2-5; 8 bases fit TRBD1. The CDR3 contains 13 residues. Germline assignment: CDR1 SEHNR and CDR2 FQNEAQ (reference sequence). V lost 7 bases to trimming and J lost 3 bases; unmatched junction nucleotides: 4. This CDR3 is CASIQGAKETQYF. The CDR3 coding sequence is TGTGCCAGCATTCAGGGGGCGAAAGAGACCCAGTACTTC.

About this clonotype: As the CDR3 is not closed by the conserved phenylalanine or tryptophan, this likely results from a read error. The CDR3 protein is CASSPDSQGPEAFL. DNA for the CDR3: TGTGCCAGCAGCCCAGACAGCCAAGGACCCGAAGCTTTCCTT. The V call is TRBV7-3, the J call TRBJ1-1; D is possibly TRBD1 (5 bases). The CDR3 contains 14 residues. V lost 5 bases and J 8 bases, leaving 18 bases between the germline ends. Germline V gene sequence: CDR1 SGHTA, CDR2 FQGTGA.

This chain links TRBV29-1 with TRBJ2-7, with D perhaps TRBD2 (6 bases). The CDR3 runs to 14 residues. From germline, CDR1 is SQVTM and CDR2 ANQGSEA. The V and J ends lost 7 bases and 0 bases respectively, with 16 bases between them. CDR3 residues: CSAIGEDFSYEQYF. In DNA, the CDR3 is TGCAGCGCCATAGGGGAGGATTTCTCCTACGAGCAGTACTTC.

Only a few counts were recorded for this clonotype. The chain uses TRBV29-1 and TRBJ1-1, with no clear D. Trimming shortened V by 6 bases and J by 11 bases, and 19 bases separated the two germline ends. CDR3 size: 12 residues. Germline assignment: CDR1 SQVTM and CDR2 ANQGSEA. CDR3 sequence reads: CSVTRGGGLAFF. The CDR3 region has the DNA TGCAGCGTCACGAGAGGAGGCGGTTTGGCTTTCTTT.